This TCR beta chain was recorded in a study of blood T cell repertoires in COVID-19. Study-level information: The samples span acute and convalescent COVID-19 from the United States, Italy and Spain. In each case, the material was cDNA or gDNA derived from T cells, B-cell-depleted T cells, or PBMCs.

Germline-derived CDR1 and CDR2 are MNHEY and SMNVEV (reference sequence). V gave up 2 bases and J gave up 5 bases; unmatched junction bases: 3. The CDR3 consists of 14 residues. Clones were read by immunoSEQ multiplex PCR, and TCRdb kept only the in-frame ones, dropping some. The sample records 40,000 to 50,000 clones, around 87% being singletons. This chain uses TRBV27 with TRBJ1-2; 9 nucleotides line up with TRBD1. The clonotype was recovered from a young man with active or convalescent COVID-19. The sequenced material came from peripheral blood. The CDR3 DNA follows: TGTGCCAGCAGTTTAACGGGACAGGGTTATGGCTACACCTTC. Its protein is CASSLTGQGYGYTF.